This is a list of T cell receptor beta chains from one sample in a study of cytomegalovirus exposure and HLA in healthy donors. Using immunoSEQ multiplex PCR, the repertoire was profiled, and TCRdb retains in-frame clones only, with some absent. The sample has about 160,000 clones, 75% to 90% seen once; the top ten hold around 1.8%. Sequenced: PBMCs. These receptors were obtained from a woman younger than 35 in good health and CMV-seronegative. CDR3s include the opening cysteine and the closing phenylalanine or tryptophan. Each record gives: CDR3 protein, CDR3 DNA, D gene, clone size, J gene, V gene. The D gene is left open where the match is weak. Rows give clone size only sometimes, using once, few, many, or a class for an expanded clone.

CDR3 protein: CASSPRDSTEAFF
CDR3 DNA: TGTGCCAGCAGCCCCCGGGACAGCACTGAAGCTTTCTTT
D gene: TRBD1
clone size: NA
J gene: TRBJ1-1
V gene: TRBV5-4

CDR3 protein: CASTSRTGQETQYF
CDR3 DNA: TGTGCCAGCACTAGTAGGACAGGGCAAGAGACCCAGTACTTC
D gene: TRBD1
clone size: NA
J gene: TRBJ2-5
V gene: TRBV6-1

CDR3 protein: CASSTGTVSPRGTGIYF
CDR3 DNA: TGTGCCAGCAGCACCGGGACAGTAAGCCCCCGGGGAACGGGCATATATTTT
D gene: TRBD1
clone size: NA
J gene: TRBJ1-3
V gene: TRBV28

CDR3 protein: CASSWGARGPQETQYF
CDR3 DNA: TGTGCCAGCAGTTGGGGAGCGAGGGGGCCCCAAGAGACCCAGTACTTC
D gene: TRBD1
clone size: once
J gene: TRBJ2-5
V gene: TRBV6-5

CDR3 protein: CASSYGGRSYEQYF
CDR3 DNA: TGTGCCAGCAGTTACGGCGGGCGCTCCTACGAGCAGTACTTC
D gene: NA
clone size: NA
J gene: TRBJ2-7
V gene: TRBV6-5

CDR3 protein: CASGRQGSSYEQYF
CDR3 DNA: TGTGCCAGCGGCAGACAGGGGAGCTCCTACGAGCAGTACTTC
D gene: TRBD1
clone size: NA
J gene: TRBJ2-7
V gene: TRBV2

CDR3 protein: CASSYSDSSYNSPLHF
CDR3 DNA: TGTGCCAGCAGCTATTCTGACAGCTCCTATAATTCACCCCTCCACTTT
D gene: NA
clone size: NA
J gene: TRBJ1-6
V gene: TRBV28

CDR3 protein: CASSQDPAGNYGYTF
CDR3 DNA: TGCGCCAGCAGCCAAGATCCGGCAGGAAACTATGGCTACACCTTC
D gene: NA
clone size: few
J gene: TRBJ1-2
V gene: TRBV4-1

CDR3 protein: CASSRLVGDGNEQFF
CDR3 DNA: TGCGCCAGCAGCCGACTAGTTGGAGATGGTAATGAGCAGTTCTTC
D gene: NA
clone size: NA
J gene: TRBJ2-1
V gene: TRBV4-1

CDR3 protein: CASSPKTGRFNTEAFF
CDR3 DNA: TGTGCCAGCAGTCCAAAGACAGGGCGCTTCAACACTGAAGCTTTCTTT
D gene: TRBD1
clone size: few
J gene: TRBJ1-1
V gene: TRBV11-2

CDR3 protein: CASSATSGYEQYF
CDR3 DNA: TGTGCCAGTAGTGCGACTAGCGGTTACGAGCAGTACTTC
D gene: TRBD2
clone size: NA
J gene: TRBJ2-7
V gene: TRBV19

CDR3 protein: CASSLRTSNTGELFF
CDR3 DNA: TGTGCCAGCAGCCTCCGGACTAGCAACACCGGGGAGCTGTTTTTT
D gene: TRBD2
clone size: once
J gene: TRBJ2-2
V gene: TRBV7-6

CDR3 protein: CASSRRDTEAFF
CDR3 DNA: TGTGCCAGTAGTCGCCGGGACACTGAAGCTTTCTTT
D gene: NA
clone size: NA
J gene: TRBJ1-1
V gene: TRBV19

CDR3 protein: CASTRDRGLSGANVLTF
CDR3 DNA: TGTGCCAGCACCCGGGACAGGGGACTCTCTGGGGCCAACGTCCTGACTTTC
D gene: TRBD1
clone size: NA
J gene: TRBJ2-6
V gene: TRBV28

CDR3 protein: CAIRTTGAHEQYF
CDR3 DNA: TGTGCCATCAGGACGACAGGGGCCCACGAGCAGTACTTC
D gene: TRBD1
clone size: NA
J gene: TRBJ2-7
V gene: TRBV10-3

CDR3 protein: CASSYRAGAPYGYTF
CDR3 DNA: TGTGCCAGCAGTTACAGGGCAGGGGCCCCCTATGGCTACACCTTC
D gene: NA
clone size: NA
J gene: TRBJ1-2
V gene: TRBV6-6

CDR3 protein: CASSSGTNTEAFF
CDR3 DNA: TGTGCCAGCAGTAGCGGGACTAACACTGAAGCTTTCTTT
D gene: NA
clone size: NA
J gene: TRBJ1-1
V gene: TRBV27

CDR3 protein: CASSSTGGNEKLFF
CDR3 DNA: TGTGCCAGCAGTTCGACAGGGGGGAATGAAAAACTGTTTTTT
D gene: TRBD1
clone size: once
J gene: TRBJ1-4
V gene: TRBV6-5

CDR3 protein: CASSSLAGGPATSEQYF
CDR3 DNA: TGCGCCAGCAGCTCACTAGCGGGAGGGCCCGCGACCTCGGAGCAGTACTTC
D gene: TRBD2
clone size: NA
J gene: TRBJ2-7
V gene: TRBV5-1

CDR3 protein: CASSFLGQGNSPLHF
CDR3 DNA: TGTGCCAGCAGTTTTCTGGGACAGGGTAATTCACCCCTCCACTTT
D gene: TRBD1
clone size: NA
J gene: TRBJ1-6
V gene: TRBV28

CDR3 protein: CASSSPGPQSEKLFF
CDR3 DNA: TGTGCCAGCAGTTCCCCGGGTCCCCAGTCCGAAAAACTGTTTTTT
D gene: NA
clone size: NA
J gene: TRBJ1-4
V gene: TRBV27

CDR3 protein: CASSSISSNYGYTF
CDR3 DNA: TGTGCCAGTAGTTCGATTAGTTCTAACTATGGCTACACCTTC
D gene: NA
clone size: NA
J gene: TRBJ1-2
V gene: TRBV19

CDR3 protein: CASSPSVAGGDTDTQYF
CDR3 DNA: TGTGCCAGCAGTCCCTCCGTAGCGGGGGGGGACACAGATACGCAGTATTTT
D gene: TRBD2
clone size: NA
J gene: TRBJ2-3
V gene: TRBV28

CDR3 protein: CASSPEQVEETQYF
CDR3 DNA: TGTGCCAGCAGTCCCGAACAGGTTGAAGAGACCCAGTACTTC
D gene: NA
clone size: NA
J gene: TRBJ2-5
V gene: TRBV28

CDR3 protein: CATRGRSGFDYEQYF
CDR3 DNA: TGTGCCACCAGGGGCAGAAGCGGGTTCGACTACGAGCAGTACTTC
D gene: NA
clone size: NA
J gene: TRBJ2-7
V gene: TRBV2

CDR3 protein: CASSLVAALQETQYF
CDR3 DNA: TGCGCCAGCAGCTTGGTGGCTGCCCTCCAAGAGACCCAGTACTTC
D gene: NA
clone size: once
J gene: TRBJ2-5
V gene: TRBV5-1

CDR3 protein: CAWSRAGTDTQYF
CDR3 DNA: TGTGCCTGGTCCAGGGCTGGCACAGATACGCAGTATTTT
D gene: NA
clone size: NA
J gene: TRBJ2-3
V gene: TRBV30

CDR3 protein: CASSFWASGTTGELFF
CDR3 DNA: TGTGCCAGCAGTTTCTGGGCTAGCGGGACGACCGGGGAGCTGTTTTTT
D gene: TRBD2
clone size: NA
J gene: TRBJ2-2
V gene: TRBV28

CDR3 protein: CASSSAGGHTDTQYF
CDR3 DNA: TGTGCCAGCAGTTCAGCGGGGGGTCACACAGATACGCAGTATTTT
D gene: TRBD2
clone size: few
J gene: TRBJ2-3
V gene: TRBV6-4

CDR3 protein: CASAGWETQYF
CDR3 DNA: TGTGCCAGCGCGGGCTGGGAGACCCAGTACTTC
D gene: NA
clone size: NA
J gene: TRBJ2-5
V gene: TRBV2

CDR3 protein: CASTRQGNDEQYF
CDR3 DNA: TGCGCCAGCACTCGACAGGGGAACGACGAGCAGTACTTC
D gene: TRBD1
clone size: NA
J gene: TRBJ2-7
V gene: TRBV5-1

CDR3 protein: CASSTPGQGNPNEKLFF
CDR3 DNA: TGTGCCAGTAGTACACCGGGACAGGGTAACCCTAATGAAAAACTGTTTTTT
D gene: TRBD1
clone size: NA
J gene: TRBJ1-4
V gene: TRBV19

CDR3 protein: CASSYLRSPLHF
CDR3 DNA: TGTGCCAGCAGTTACTTGCGGTCACCCCTCCACTTT
D gene: NA
clone size: few
J gene: TRBJ1-6
V gene: TRBV6-5

CDR3 protein: CASSRGGYTF
CDR3 DNA: TGTGCCAGCAGCAGGGGTGGCTACACCTTC
D gene: NA
clone size: NA
J gene: TRBJ1-2
V gene: TRBV11-2

CDR3 protein: CASTWPGDSTEAFF
CDR3 DNA: TGTGCCAGCACCTGGCCAGGGGACAGTACTGAAGCTTTCTTT
D gene: TRBD1
clone size: NA
J gene: TRBJ1-1
V gene: TRBV2

CDR3 protein: CASRYGANTGELFF
CDR3 DNA: TGTGCCAGCAGGTACGGGGCGAACACCGGGGAGCTGTTTTTT
D gene: NA
clone size: NA
J gene: TRBJ2-2
V gene: TRBV5-8

CDR3 protein: CASSEPRASYGYTF
CDR3 DNA: TGTGCCAGCAGTGAACCCAGGGCGAGCTATGGCTACACCTTC
D gene: NA
clone size: NA
J gene: TRBJ1-2
V gene: TRBV2

CDR3 protein: CASSSDRGNGYTF
CDR3 DNA: TGTGCCAGCAGTTCGGACAGGGGAAATGGCTACACCTTC
D gene: TRBD1
clone size: NA
J gene: TRBJ1-2
V gene: TRBV2

CDR3 protein: CASGGIAGADTQYF
CDR3 DNA: TGCGCCAGCGGCGGGATAGCGGGAGCAGATACGCAGTATTTT
D gene: TRBD2
clone size: once
J gene: TRBJ2-3
V gene: TRBV5-1

CDR3 protein: CASSQGFYEQYF
CDR3 DNA: TGTGCCAGTAGTCAGGGTTTCTACGAGCAGTACTTC
D gene: NA
clone size: NA
J gene: TRBJ2-7
V gene: TRBV19

CDR3 protein: CASSIVGYGRGSNTGELFF
CDR3 DNA: TGTGCCAGTAGTATAGTAGGGTATGGGAGGGGATCGAACACCGGGGAGCTGTTTTTT
D gene: TRBD2
clone size: NA
J gene: TRBJ2-2
V gene: TRBV19

CDR3 protein: CAWNGQGNTEAFF
CDR3 DNA: TGTGCCTGGAACGGACAGGGAAACACTGAAGCTTTCTTT
D gene: TRBD1
clone size: few
J gene: TRBJ1-1
V gene: TRBV30

CDR3 protein: CASSLGPSYEQYF
CDR3 DNA: TGTGCCAGCAGTTTGGGGCCGTCCTACGAGCAGTACTTC
D gene: NA
clone size: NA
J gene: TRBJ2-7
V gene: TRBV25-1

CDR3 protein: CASSGQGSTDTQYF
CDR3 DNA: TGCGCCAGCAGCGGACAGGGGTCCACAGATACGCAGTATTTT
D gene: TRBD1
clone size: few
J gene: TRBJ2-3
V gene: TRBV5-1

CDR3 protein: CASSQGTGYTGELFF
CDR3 DNA: TGTGCCAGCAGCCAGGGGACAGGTTACACCGGGGAGCTGTTTTTT
D gene: TRBD1
clone size: NA
J gene: TRBJ2-2
V gene: TRBV27

CDR3 protein: CASSPPGTGYSYEQYF
CDR3 DNA: TGTGCCAGCTCACCACCGGGGACAGGTTACTCCTACGAGCAGTACTTC
D gene: TRBD1
clone size: NA
J gene: TRBJ2-7
V gene: TRBV18

CDR3 protein: CASSETGGSNQPQHF
CDR3 DNA: TGTGCCAGCAGTGAAACCGGGGGTAGCAATCAGCCCCAGCATTTT
D gene: NA
clone size: NA
J gene: TRBJ1-5
V gene: TRBV6-4

CDR3 protein: CASSSGLAENIQYF
CDR3 DNA: TGTGCCAGCAGTTCCGGACTAGCGGAAAACATTCAGTACTTC
D gene: TRBD2
clone size: few
J gene: TRBJ2-4
V gene: TRBV5-6